This T cell receptor (beta chain) was identified in a study of early T cells in non-severe SARS-CoV-2 infection. Study overall: Alpha and beta chains were unpaired, from unsorted whole-blood bulk RNA.

Germline CDR1 MDHEN, CDR2 SYDVKM. Trimming took off 6 bases at V and 6 bases at J, with 16 bases between the two ends. The CDR3 is 14 amino acids. TCRdb reanalysed the 5' RACE reads using MiXCR and keeps one entry per CDR3 protein. Seen here are 45,000 to 65,000 distinct CDR3 sequences, 8% to 13% observed once, and the top ten hold around 14%. Broader study findings: VDJdb matches were skewed toward anti-spike CD8 T cell responses.

A note on this clonotype: Its antigen is as yet unknown.

This TCR was recovered from an adult who was a healthcare worker with PCR-confirmed SARS-CoV-2 infection or an uninfected control (not recorded which). The chain links TRBV28 to TRBJ2-3; D not resolved. The sequenced sample consisted of whole blood. This CDR3 reads CASRPAMLEDTQYF. The CDR3 bases are TGTGCCAGCAGACCCGCTATGTTGGAGGATACGCAGTATTTT.